One and the same sample provided the 4 T cell receptor beta chains below, sequenced in a study of blood T cell repertoires in COVID-19. Produced via immunoSEQ multiplex PCR; TCRdb's table is partial and in-frame only. The table includes hundreds of thousands of clones, around 90% detected once. The sample consisted of peripheral blood. Receptors were obtained from a man aged 55 to 70 who had recovered from COVID-19.

This sequence joins TRBV13 and TRBJ2-3; 8 bases agree with TRBD2. This CDR3 spans 16 amino acids. Germline CDR1 reads PRHDT; CDR2 reads FYEKMQ (reference sequence). The ends lost 4 bases at V and 4 bases at J; junction bases unmatched: 10. The CDR3 DNA reads as TGTGCCAGCAGCTCCGGGAGGGTATTGGGCGCAGATACGCAGTATTTT. Translation: CASSSGRVLGADTQYF.

V usage is TRBV11-2 and J usage is TRBJ2-7; 9 positions agree with TRBD1. Per the germline V gene, CDR1 is SGHAT and CDR2 is FQNNGV. V shed 4 bases and J 2 bases; nucleotides not matched to a gene: 9. This CDR3 is 16 amino acids long. The CDR3 protein is CASSSMDRGPAYEQYF. CDR3 nucleotide sequence: TGTGCCAGCAGCTCGATGGACAGGGGCCCCGCCTACGAGCAGTACTTC.

The chain couples TRBV19 to TRBJ1-5; D is perhaps TRBD1 (6 bases). Germline CDR1 reads LNHDA; CDR2 reads SQIVND (reference sequence). The CDR3 runs to 12 residues. With 3 bases removed from V and 7 bases from J, the gap between germline ends came to 7 bases. DNA of the CDR3: TGTGCCAGTAGTATGGGGGCGCAGCCCCAGCATTTT. Translating gives CASSMGAQPQHF.

Turning to this clone: One junction end disagrees with the germline gene, perhaps due to a read error. This sample also contains other DNA sequences that code for the same CDR3. The chain is built from TRBV7-3 and TRBJ2-7, with a possible D match to TRBD2 (5 bases). The CDR3 is made up of 14 amino acids. Germline-derived CDR1 and CDR2 are SGHTA and FQGTGA. The CDR3 DNA sequence: TGTGCCAGCAGTTTAACCCCGGGGTCCTACGAGCAGTACTTC. It is translated as CASSLTPGSYEQYF. The variable domain in full, with the rest retrieved from reference TRBV7-3 and TRBJ2-7, is GAGVSQTPSNKVTEKGKYVELRCDPISGHTALYWYRQSLGQGPEFLIYFQGTGAADDSGLPNDRFFAVRPEGSVSTLKIQRTERGDSAVYLCASSLTPGSYEQYFGPGTRLTVT.